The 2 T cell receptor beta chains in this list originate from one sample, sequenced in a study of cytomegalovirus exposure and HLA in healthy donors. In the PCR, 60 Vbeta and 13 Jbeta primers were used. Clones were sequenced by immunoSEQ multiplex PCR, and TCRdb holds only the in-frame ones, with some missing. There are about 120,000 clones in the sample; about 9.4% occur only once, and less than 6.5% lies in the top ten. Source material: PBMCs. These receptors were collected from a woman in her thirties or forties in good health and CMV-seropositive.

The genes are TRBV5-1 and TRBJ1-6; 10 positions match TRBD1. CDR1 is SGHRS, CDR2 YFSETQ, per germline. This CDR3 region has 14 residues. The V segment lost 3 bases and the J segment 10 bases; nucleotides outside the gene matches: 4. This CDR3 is CASSWDRGGSPLHF. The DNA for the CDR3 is TGCGCCAGCAGCTGGGACAGGGGCGGATCACCCCTCCACTTT.

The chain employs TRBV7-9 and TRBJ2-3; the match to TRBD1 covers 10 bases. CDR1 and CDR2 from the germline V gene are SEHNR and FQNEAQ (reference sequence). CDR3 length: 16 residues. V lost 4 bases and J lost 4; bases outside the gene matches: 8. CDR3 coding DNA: TGTGCCAGCAGCTCCGGGACAGGGGCTAGCGCAGATACGCAGTATTTT. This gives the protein CASSSGTGASADTQYF.